A single sample gave rise to the 30 T cell receptor beta chains below, sequenced in a study of regulatory T cells in long-lasting Graves disease (dated by TCRdb to the early 2020s). Read against the paper, the sample's time point label means: newly diagnosed GD, antithyroid drugs for less than 3 months. RNA was extracted from PBMCs in TRIzol for both TCR sequencing and RNA sequencing. Preparation of the library involved multiplex PCR. Sequencing instrument: Illumina HiSeq 4000. TCR beta libraries were built with iRepertoire HTBI primers and Arm-PCR amplification of CDR3 regions. Starting from the raw public reads, TCRdb applied fastp trimming at Q25, assembled clones with MiXCR and retained in-frame beta chains. Every distinct CDR3 protein forms one entry, paired with its most common genes and DNA. The sample data list about 220,000 distinct CDR3 sequences, and approximately 19% of these were observed just once. 12% of the sample is in the top ten clones.

The same data also contributed to another study, on T cells in Graves' hyperthyroidism and ophthalmopathy.

The sequences come from peripheral blood mononuclear cells (PBMCs), collected at new diagnosis, from a patient treated with antithyroid drugs. The receptors shown here come from a woman aged 25-40 years with Graves disease. Donor details come from another sample of the same person, matched by shared clones.

This clonotype has only a few counts. The V gene is TRBV30, the J gene TRBJ2-7, with D perhaps matching TRBD1 (6 bases). Trimming removed 2 bases from V and 4 bases from J, with 15 bases in between. The CDR3 is made up of 14 amino acids. From germline, CDR1 is GTSNPN and CDR2 SVGIG (reference sequence). In nucleotides, the CDR3 is TGTGCCTGGAGTACAGGGTTTGGGACGTACGAGCAGTACTTC. Its protein product is CAWSTGFGTYEQYF.

This clonotype has at least ten counts. This chain connects TRBV27 to TRBJ2-7; D gene ambiguous. Trimming removed 5 bases from V and 3 bases from J, with 11 bases in between. CDR3 size: 13 residues. Germline assignment: CDR1 MNHEY and CDR2 SMNVEV (reference sequence). CDR3 coding DNA: TGTGCCAGCAGTGTGGCAGTGGACTACGAGCAGTACTTC. Translation: CASSVAVDYEQYF.

In regard to this clonotype: The likely explanation is a read error, given a far larger clone one base away. CDR3 coding DNA: TGTGCCAGCAGCGTAGATGGGGGTACTTTCAATGAGCAGTACTTC. It translates to CASSVDGGTFNEQYF. V gene TRBV9 combines with J gene TRBJ2-7; either TRBD1 or TRBD2 may fit D (5 bases each). Germline values: CDR1 SGDLS, CDR2 YYNGEE. The CDR3 totals 15 residues. The V gene lost 0 bases and the J gene lost 7 bases, with 17 bases spanning the gap.

In this sample, this clonotype turned up many times. V and J are TRBV12-3 or TRBV12-4 and TRBJ1-2; possible D gene TRBD1, 6 bases. Trimming stripped 2 bases from V and 2 bases from J, with 12 bases between. The CDR3 totals 15 residues. CDR3 residues: CASSLRGQANYGYTF. The CDR3 coding sequence is TGTGCCAGCAGTTTAAGGGGACAAGCGAACTATGGCTACACCTTC.

J is TRBJ1-4 and V is TRBV11-2, with D unresolved. Germline loops: CDR1 SGHAT, CDR2 FQNNGV. The CDR3 extends over 13 amino acids. The V end was cut by 3 bases, the J end by 8 bases, with 10 bases between. The CDR3 protein is CASSLSSGEKLFF. In DNA form, the CDR3 reads TGTGCCAGCAGCTTGAGTTCGGGGGAAAAACTGTTTTTT. The full variable domain, completed using reference TRBV11-2 and TRBJ1-4, is EAGVAQSPRYKIIEKRQSVAFWCNPISGHATLYWYQQILGQGPKLLIQFQNNGVVDDSQLPKDRFSAERLKGVDSTLKIQPAKLEDSAVYLCASSLSSGEKLFFGSGTQLSVL.

Ten or more counts support this clonotype. The gene calls are TRBV14 and TRBJ2-1; D gene unclear. CDR1 is SGHDN, CDR2 FVKESK, per germline. The length of the CDR3 is 16 residues. The ends were cut back, 0 bases at V and 8 bases at J, with 17 bases in the middle. The CDR3 sequence is CASSQDAASSLYEQFF. CDR3 in DNA: TGTGCCAGCAGCCAAGATGCAGCCTCTTCCCTCTATGAGCAGTTCTTC.

This clonotype was seen only a few times. Possible read error: a much larger clone is one base away. The chain uses TRBV28 and TRBJ1-2; 7 bases agree with TRBD1. The V gene's germline CDR1 is MDHEN and CDR2 SYDVKM. This CDR3 comprises 16 residues. CDR3 bases: TGTGGCACCAGCCTGCCTGGACAGGAGCGGGTCTATGGCTACACCTTC. Protein product: CGTSLPGQERVYGYTF.

This clonotype showed up many times. The genes are TRBV12-3 or TRBV12-4 and TRBJ2-1; perhaps TRBD1 as D (5 bases). The CDR3 loop spans 14 amino acids. Trimming took off 7 bases at V and 3 bases at J, with 13 bases between the two ends. This chain's CDR3 is CASKFRTIYNEQFF. CDR3 nucleotide sequence: TGTGCCAGCAAATTTCGGACAATCTACAATGAGCAGTTCTTC.

This clonotype was counted at least ten times. The chain links TRBV20-1 to TRBJ1-4; no reliable D call. This CDR3 has 13 residues. V shed 5 bases and J shed 2 bases, with 9 bases lying between them. In germline, CDR1 is DFQATT, CDR2 SNEGSKA (reference sequence). CDR3 DNA sequence: TGCAGTGCTGGCAGAGGGACTAATGAAAAACTGTTTTTT. This codes for CSAGRGTNEKLFF.

On this clonotype itself: The conserved phenylalanine or tryptophan is not found at the CDR3 terminus, so this likely reflects a read error. The chain links TRBV4-1 to TRBJ2-1; D perhaps matches TRBD2 (5 bases). Trimming stripped 0 bases from V and 9 bases from J, with 18 bases between. This CDR3 spans 16 amino acids. The V gene's germline CDR1 is MGHRA and CDR2 YSYEKL. CDR3 in amino acids: CASSQEPSSRPGEQFS. The CDR3 coding sequence is TGCGCCAGCAGCCAAGAACCTAGCAGCCGCCCGGGTGAGCAGTTCTCC.

The chain recombines TRBV6-1 with TRBJ1-1; 9 nucleotides line up with TRBD1. CDR1 is MNHNS and CDR2 is SASEGT in the germline V gene. Trimming cost V 0 bases and J 5 bases; bases outside gene matches: 1. The CDR3 runs 14 residues. CDR3 bases: TGTGCCAGCAGTGAAGCTGGACAGGGGACTGAAGCTTTCTTT. Translating it yields CASSEAGQGTEAFF.

This clonotype showed up many times. J is TRBJ1-2 and V is TRBV3-1; D might be TRBD1 (6 bases). CDR3 length: 15 residues. V dropped 5 bases and J dropped 3 bases, with 16 bases sitting between them. Germline V CDR1 and CDR2: LGHDT, YNNKEL (reference sequence). CDR3 amino acids: CASSYGQSEYYGYTF. The CDR3 DNA is TGTGCCAGCAGCTATGGACAGTCTGAATACTATGGCTACACCTTC.

The rearrangement joins TRBV5-8 to TRBJ2-2, with 8 nucleotides matching TRBD2. Germline trimming cut 5 bases from V and 2 bases from J; bases unmatched to any gene: 20. The CDR3 is 20 residues long. CDR1 and CDR2 (germline): SGHTS, YDEGEE. The CDR3 DNA is TGTGCCAGCAGACGGGCGGAGCGGGGGCAGAGTGAATTCAACACCGGGGAGCTGTTTTTT. Translation: CASRRAERGQSEFNTGELFF. Filled out from reference TRBV5-8 and TRBJ2-2, the complete variable domain reads EAGVTQSPTHLIKTRGQQATLRCSPISGHTSVYWYQQALGLGLQFLLWYDEGEERNRGNFPPRFSGRQFPNYSSELNVNALELEDSALYLCASRRAERGQSEFNTGELFFGEGSRLTVL.

This clonotype was seen repeatedly, ten times or more. V gene TRBV5-5 combines with J gene TRBJ2-7; the D gene is possibly TRBD1 (6 bases). The germline V gene has CDR1 SGHKS and CDR2 YYEKEE (reference sequence). V was cut by 0 bases and J by 5 bases, with 9 bases left in between. The CDR3 runs to 13 residues. CDR3: CASSLVQGHEQYF. The CDR3 DNA follows: TGTGCCAGCAGCTTGGTACAGGGTCACGAGCAGTACTTC.

This clonotype was observed at least ten times. The V gene is TRBV15, the J gene TRBJ1-1; unclear D gene. CDR3 length: 15 amino acids. Trimming cost V 3 bases and J 1 base, with 12 bases left between them. Germline assignment: CDR1 LNHNV and CDR2 YYDKDF (reference sequence). The CDR3 reads CATSRPPLQNTEAFF. CDR3 DNA: TGTGCCACCAGCAGGCCACCCCTACAGAACACTGAAGCTTTCTTT.

This clonotype was detected many times. This chain uses TRBV2 with TRBJ1-2, with D maybe TRBD1 (6 bases). The V gene lost 6 bases and the J gene lost 4 bases, with 12 bases spanning the gap. Germline V gene sequence: CDR1 SNHLY, CDR2 FYNNEI. This CDR3 has 13 residues. CDR3: CASRLGRGYGYTF. The CDR3 DNA sequence: TGTGCCAGCAGGCTGGGCAGGGGCTATGGCTACACCTTC.

The table lists this clonotype with many counts. The V and J genes are TRBV24-1 and TRBJ2-5; D may be TRBD2 (6 bases). The CDR3 length is 16 residues. Germline CDR1 is KGHDR and CDR2 is SFDVKD. The germline V and J ends were trimmed by 4 bases and 0 bases, with 14 bases remaining between them. This CDR3 is CATSEGGLAYQETQYF. CDR3 nucleotide sequence: TGTGCCACCAGTGAGGGGGGACTGGCGTACCAAGAGACCCAGTACTTC.

Notes on this clonotype: A much larger clone is a single base away; this may be a read error. The rearrangement uses TRBV12-3 or TRBV12-4 and TRBJ2-6; D gene ambiguous. V was cut by 8 bases and J by 1 base, with 18 bases left in between. This CDR3 has 17 amino acids. CDR3 bases: TGTGCCAGCCGACGGGCCACCGAACGGTCTGGGGCCAACGTCCTGACTTTC. Residues: CASRRATERSGANVLTF.

The chain has TRBV30 and TRBJ2-5; 14 bases match TRBD2. The J segment lost 1 base and the V segment lost 8 bases, leaving 9 bases of the junction unmatched. CDR3 length: 16 residues. The germline V gene encodes CDR1 GTSNPN and CDR2 SVGIG (reference sequence). CDR3 protein: CASSLGTSGGQETQYF. The CDR3 DNA follows: TGTGCCAGCAGCCTGGGGACTAGCGGGGGCCAAGAGACCCAGTACTTC.

This clonotype was counted ten times or more. J is TRBJ1-1 and V is TRBV6-5; TRBD1 is a possible D gene (5 bases). The V gene's germline CDR1 is MNHEY and CDR2 SVGAGI. The CDR3 consists of 17 residues. The V gene lost 0 bases and the J gene lost 0 bases, with 14 bases spanning the gap. The CDR3 sequence is CASSYSGTGIMNTEAFF. DNA of the CDR3: TGTGCCAGCAGTTACTCGGGAACAGGTATCATGAACACTGAAGCTTTCTTT.

There are a few counts of this clonotype. V usage is TRBV4-1 and J usage is TRBJ1-4; 7 nucleotides line up with TRBD1. Germline loops: CDR1 MGHRA, CDR2 YSYEKL. The CDR3 extends over 14 amino acids. With V trimmed by 4 bases and J by 8 bases, 7 bases remained unmatched. The CDR3 loop reads CASSPEGAGEKLFF. The CDR3 DNA reads as TGCGCCAGCAGCCCTGAGGGGGCGGGAGAAAAACTGTTTTTT.

This clonotype was counted many times. The chain carries TRBV14 and TRBJ1-2; TRBD1 matches at 9 bases. The V and J ends lost 6 bases and 4 bases, in that order; junction bases with no gene match: 12. CDR1 SGHDN and CDR2 FVKESK come from the germline V gene. The CDR3 runs to 16 residues. CDR3 sequence: CASSPGTGLGGYGYTF. Written as DNA, the CDR3 is TGTGCCAGCAGTCCCGGGACAGGGCTTGGGGGCTATGGCTACACCTTC. Combining the CDR3 with reference TRBV14 and TRBJ1-2 gives the whole variable domain EAGVTQFPSHSVIEKGQTVTLRCDPISGHDNLYWYRRVMGKEIKFLLHFVKESKQDESGMPNNRFLAERTGGTYSTLKVQPAELEDSGVYFCASSPGTGLGGYGYTFGSGTRLTVV.

V is TRBV6-2 or TRBV6-3 and J is TRBJ1-6; 8 nucleotides align to TRBD1. Germline CDR1 and CDR2: MNHEY and SVGEGT. With V trimmed by 2 bases and J by 1 base, 7 bases remained unmatched. The CDR3 is 18 residues long. The CDR3 is CASSYQGTGWSYNSPLHF. The DNA of the CDR3 is TGTGCCAGCAGTTACCAAGGGACAGGATGGTCCTATAATTCACCCCTCCACTTT.

In the case of this clonotype: This may be a read error: a much more frequent sequence differs by one nucleotide. The CDR3 sequence is CASSISGAVNTIYF. As DNA, the CDR3 is TGCGCCAGCAGCATTTCAGGGGCTGTAAACACCATATATTTT. V and J are TRBV5-1 and TRBJ1-3, with D maybe TRBD1 (6 bases). Germline values: CDR1 SGHRS, CDR2 YFSETQ. The ends were cut back, 4 bases at V and 6 bases at J, with 14 bases in the middle. This CDR3 has 14 residues.

Many counts were recorded for this clonotype. The chain employs TRBV10-3 and TRBJ2-1; D is perhaps TRBD2 (6 bases). The V gene lost 7 bases and the J gene lost 8 bases, with 15 bases spanning the gap. Germline V gene data show CDR1 as ENHRY and CDR2 as SYGVKD. This CDR3 is 13 amino acids long. In DNA form, the CDR3 reads TGTGCCATCACCCTAGATTGGGGGGATGAGCAGTTCTTC. This codes for CAITLDWGDEQFF.

This clonotype occurred many times. The chain joins TRBV3-1 to TRBJ1-3; TRBD1 aligns across 8 bases. The trim removed 4 bases at V and 2 bases at J, leaving 7 bases unmatched. The CDR3 runs 16 residues. CDR1 is LGHDT and CDR2 is YNNKEL in the germline V gene (reference sequence). The CDR3 nucleotides read TGTGCCAGCAGCCTGCTCTCAGGGGGCCCTGGAAACACCATATATTTT. Its protein product is CASSLLSGGPGNTIYF.

CDR3 nucleotide sequence: TGTAACAGCAGTCGGAGACTAGTTGAGGCTCATGAGCAGTTCTTC. Amino acids: CNSSRRLVEAHEQFF. V gene TRBV2 combines with J gene TRBJ2-1, with D maybe TRBD2 (6 bases). CDR1 is SNHLY and CDR2 is FYNNEI in the germline V gene. CDR3 length: 15 residues.

At least ten counts were recorded for this clonotype. J is TRBJ1-1 and V is TRBV20-1; perhaps TRBD1 as D (5 bases). CDR3 length equals 18 residues. Germline V lookup: CDR1 DFQATT, CDR2 SNEGSKA (reference sequence). Deletions cut 0 bases from V and 1 base from J, with 21 bases between. CDR3: CSARDLRAGSVRNTEAFF. The CDR3 DNA reads as TGCAGTGCTAGAGATCTAAGGGCAGGGTCCGTGAGGAACACTGAAGCTTTCTTT.

Many counts were recorded for this clonotype. The chain employs TRBV12-3 or TRBV12-4 and TRBJ1-5; the D gene is possibly TRBD1 (5 bases). The V and J ends lost 4 bases and 5 bases respectively, with 21 bases between them. The length of the CDR3 is 17 residues. The CDR3 is CASSSPWGEVSDQPQHF. The CDR3 DNA reads as TGTGCCAGCAGTTCGCCCTGGGGGGAGGTCAGCGATCAGCCCCAGCATTTT.

This chain joins TRBV7-2 and TRBJ2-7, with D possibly being TRBD1 (7 bases). Germline assignment: CDR1 SGHTA and CDR2 FQGNSA. The CDR3 covers 14 residues. The V end was cut by 5 bases, the J end by 3 bases, with 14 bases between. CDR3 sequence: CASSPEGAYYEQYF. In DNA, the CDR3 is TGTGCCAGCAGCCCGGAGGGGGCGTACTACGAGCAGTACTTC.